The clone carrying this T cell receptor beta chain has ten or more counts. This sample is drawn from a study of T cells in Graves' hyperthyroidism and ophthalmopathy. Amplification yielded TCR beta CDR3 regions, with RNA transcripts as the source. In the first-round RT-PCR of the TCR CDR3, the HTBI primer set was used. TCRdb recomputed calls from the multiplex PCR reads with MiXCR, one row per CDR3 protein. The sample consists of around 340,000 distinct CDR3 sequences, around a sixth of them appearing once. This CDR3 spans 12 amino acids. V shed 7 bases, J shed 6 bases, and the junction held 9 bases outside the gene matches. Germline values: CDR1 SQVTM, CDR2 ANQGSEA.

The TCR was taken from a man between 25 and 39 years old with Graves' hyperthyroidism. The rearrangement joins TRBV29-1 to TRBJ2-7; 7 bases are a match to TRBD1. Input material: blood. Here the CDR3 DNA reads TGCAGCGCGACAGGGCCCTCCGGCGAGCAGTACTTC. Its translation is CSATGPSGEQYF.